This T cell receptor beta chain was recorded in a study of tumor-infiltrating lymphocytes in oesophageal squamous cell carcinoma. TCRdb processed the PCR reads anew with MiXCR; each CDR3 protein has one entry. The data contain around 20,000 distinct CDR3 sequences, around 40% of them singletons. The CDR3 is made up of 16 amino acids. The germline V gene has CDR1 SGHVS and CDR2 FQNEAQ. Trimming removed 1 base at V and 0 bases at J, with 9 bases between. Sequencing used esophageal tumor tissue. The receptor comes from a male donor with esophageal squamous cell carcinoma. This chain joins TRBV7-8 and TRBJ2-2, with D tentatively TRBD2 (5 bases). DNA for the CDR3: TGTGCCAGCAGCTTAGTGAGGGCCGCGAACACCGGGGAGCTGTTTTTT. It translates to CASSLVRAANTGELFF. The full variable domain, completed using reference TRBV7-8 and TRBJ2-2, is GAGVSQSPRYKVAKRGQDVALRCDPISGHVSLFWYQQALGQGPEFLTYFQNEAQLDKSGLPSDRFFAERPEGSVSTLKIQRTQQEDSAVYLCASSLVRAANTGELFFGEGSRLTVL.